What follows are 21 T cell receptor beta chains derived from one specimen sequenced in a study of OX40 agonist ivuxolimab in advanced cancers. Clones were sequenced by immunoSEQ multiplex PCR, and TCRdb holds only the in-frame ones, with some missing. Of around 35,000 clones listed, about 81% were seen once; the top ten hold 22%. The sample consisted of CD4+ or CD8+ T cells sorted from blood, taken in a trial of the OX40 agonist ivuxolimab. The receptors stem from an adult with an advanced solid tumor such as melanoma, head and neck, liver or kidney cancer.

V usage is TRBV6-6 and J usage is TRBJ1-3; TRBD1 matches 7 bases. This CDR3 is 14 amino acids long. Germline V gene lookup returns CDR1 MNHNY and CDR2 SVGAGI (reference sequence). J was trimmed by 4 bases and V by 2 bases; bases with no gene match: 2. In DNA form, the CDR3 reads TGTGCCAGCAGTTACGAAGGGGGCGGAAACACCATATATTTT. Amino acid sequence: CASSYEGGGNTIYF.

The J gene is TRBJ1-2, the V gene TRBV4-2; 8 bases align to TRBD1. Germline V gene lookup returns CDR1 LGHNA and CDR2 YNFKEQ. V lost 1 base, J lost 7 bases, and 8 bases stayed unmatched. This CDR3 contains 15 residues. The CDR3 DNA is TGTGCCAGCAGCCAAGTCGACAGGGGAACTCTTGGCTACACCTTC. It codes for CASSQVDRGTLGYTF.

V is TRBV7-2 and J is TRBJ1-4; no clear D gene. The germline V gene has CDR1 SGHTA and CDR2 FQGNSA. The CDR3 covers 12 residues. V lost 5 bases and J 6 bases, leaving 7 bases between the germline ends. The CDR3 sequence: CASSLFHEKLFF. The CDR3 DNA is TGTGCCAGCAGCCTCTTTCATGAAAAACTGTTTTTT.

The genes are TRBV2 and TRBJ1-5; D is unresolved. This CDR3 is built from 13 residues. The V gene's germline CDR1 is SNHLY and CDR2 FYNNEI. For the CDR3, the DNA is TGTGCGAGCTGGTCAGGAGGTTCGCAGCCCCAGCATTTT. It encodes CASWSGGSQPQHF.

V and J are TRBV29-1 and TRBJ2-1, with 10 bases lining up with TRBD2. The J segment lost 0 bases and the V segment lost 6 bases, leaving 8 bases of the junction unmatched. Germline CDR1 reads SQVTM; CDR2 reads ANQGSEA. The CDR3 is 16 residues long. Here the CDR3 reads CSVLGVAGGSYNEQFF. DNA for the CDR3: TGCAGCGTCCTCGGGGTAGCGGGAGGCTCCTACAATGAGCAGTTCTTC.

Only a few counts were recorded for this clone. The chain is built from TRBV2 and TRBJ2-3; 14 bases fit TRBD2. CDR1 and CDR2 from the germline V gene are SNHLY and FYNNEI. Trimming removed 6 bases from V and 3 bases from J; junction bases left unmatched: 8. The CDR3 has 17 residues. Written as DNA, the CDR3 is TGTGCCAGCAGGCGTATTAGGACTAGCGGGAGGACAGATACGCAGTATTTT. Residues: CASRRIRTSGRTDTQYF. The entire variable domain, with the rest obtained from reference TRBV2 and TRBJ2-3, is as follows: EPEVTQTPSHQVTQMGQEVILRCVPISNHLYFYWYRQILGQKVEFLVSFYNNEISEKSEIFDDQFSVERPDGSNFTLKIRSTKLEDSAMYFCASRRIRTSGRTDTQYFGPGTRLTVL.

As to this clone: At one end, the junction sequence differs from germline, possibly due to a read error. This rearrangement joins TRBV30 to TRBJ1-2; possible D gene TRBD1, 6 bases. Looked up from germline, CDR1 is GTSNPN and CDR2 is SVGIG (reference sequence). The CDR3 covers 19 residues. CDR3 region: CAWTGEGQGPFLINYGYIF. CDR3 sequence (DNA): TGTGCCTGGACAGGGGAAGGGCAGGGGCCGTTTTTAATTAACTATGGCTACATCTTC.

This clone showed up just once. The chain combines TRBV9 with TRBJ2-3, with D hard to call. The V end lost 0 bases, the J end lost 2 bases, and 10 bases lay between the germline ends. Germline assignment: CDR1 SGDLS and CDR2 YYNGEE. The CDR3 consists of 15 residues. CDR3 protein: CASSVDNSNTDTQYF. CDR3 bases: TGTGCCAGCAGCGTAGATAACAGTAACACAGATACGCAGTATTTT.

V is TRBV18 and J is TRBJ1-6, with a weak D call TRBD1 (6 bases). This CDR3 comprises 16 residues. Germline lookup yields CDR1 KGHSH and CDR2 LQKENI. V lost 5 bases to trimming and J lost 7 bases, with 18 bases between them. The CDR3 region has the DNA TGTGCCAGCTCATCGGGTACGGGGGGGCGAAATTCACCCCTCCACTTT. This translates into CASSSGTGGRNSPLHF.

This clone has only one observation. V gene TRBV5-1 combines with J gene TRBJ2-1; a weak D match, TRBD1 (6 bases). CDR3 size: 12 residues. Germline values: CDR1 SGHRS, CDR2 YFSETQ. V was trimmed by 7 bases and J by 6 bases, leaving 11 bases between them. As DNA, the CDR3 is TGCGCCAGCTCGATACAGGGCAATGAGCAGTTCTTC. It specifies CASSIQGNEQFF.

V is TRBV18 and J is TRBJ1-1; maybe TRBD1 (6 bases). V was trimmed by 4 bases and J by 3 bases, leaving 12 bases between them. CDR1 is KGHSH, CDR2 LQKENI, per germline. The CDR3 consists of 14 residues. The CDR3 loop is CASSLNSGDTEAFF. CDR3 bases: TGTGCCAGCTCACTTAACTCAGGGGACACTGAAGCTTTCTTT.

The V gene is TRBV6-5, the J gene TRBJ1-5, with a tentative D call TRBD1 (6 bases). CDR1 and CDR2 (germline): MNHEY, SVGAGI. V lost 6 bases, J lost 7 bases, and 16 bases lay in between. The CDR3 covers 14 residues. The CDR3 is CASRNPGGGQPQHF. The CDR3 DNA sequence: TGTGCCAGCAGAAATCCGGGGGGCGGCCAGCCCCAGCATTTT.

V usage is TRBV11-2 and J usage is TRBJ2-1; 11 bases agree with TRBD2. Trimming at V came to 4 bases and at J to 1 base, leaving 6 bases not matched to a gene. CDR3 length: 17 amino acids. The germline V gene encodes CDR1 SGHAT and CDR2 FQNNGV. CDR3 nucleotides: TGTGCCAGCAGCTCCACTAGCGGGAGACTATCCTACAATGAGCAGTTCTTC. Translating gives CASSSTSGRLSYNEQFF.

The CDR3 region is CASSSGAVNTGNEKLFF. DNA of the CDR3: TGTGCCAGCAGTTCAGGTGCCGTTAACACGGGGAATGAAAAACTGTTTTTT. The J gene is TRBJ1-4, the V gene TRBV7-9; D gene uncertain. The CDR3 length is 17 residues. Germline CDR1 reads SEHNR; CDR2 reads FQNEAQ (reference sequence). Trimming cost V 6 bases and J 5 bases, with 22 bases left between them.

The chain employs TRBV12-1 and TRBJ1-4; the tabulated D call, TRBD1, remains unverified against the DNA. TRBV12-1 is a listed pseudogene. The CDR3 is 18 amino acids. The CDR3 DNA sequence: TGTGCCAGCAGCCGTCAACAGGGTGGGGATGCAACTAATGAAAAACTGTTTTTT. Protein product: CASSRQQGGDATNEKLFF.

This chain links TRBV19 with TRBJ2-2; 7 bases match TRBD2. CDR3 length: 15 residues. Trimming at V came to 1 base and at J to 5 bases, leaving 4 bases not matched to a gene. The germline CDR1 and CDR2 sequences are LNHDA and SQIVND (reference sequence). The CDR3 sequence is CASSIGGTMTGELFF. CDR3 DNA sequence: TGTGCCAGTAGTATAGGGGGGACTATGACCGGGGAGCTGTTTTTT. Combining the CDR3 with reference TRBV19 and TRBJ2-2 gives the whole variable domain DGGITQSPKYLFRKEGQNVTLSCEQNLNHDAMYWYRQDPGQGLRLIYYSQIVNDFQKGDIAEGYSVSREKKESFPLTVTSAQKNPTAFYLCASSIGGTMTGELFFGEGSRLTVL.

V and J are TRBV5-5 and TRBJ1-5; 7 bases are shared with TRBD1. Trimming removed 4 bases from V and 7 bases from J; junction bases left unmatched: 17. CDR1 and CDR2 from the germline V gene are SGHKS and YYEKEE (reference sequence). This CDR3 has 17 residues. CDR3 DNA sequence: TGTGCCAGCAGCCAATCAATACAGGCCAGGGGGGTGCAGCCCCAGCATTTT. Residues: CASSQSIQARGVQPQHF.

In this sample, this clone turned up once. The chain combines TRBV18 with TRBJ1-2; no definite D call. The CDR3 has 15 amino acids. The ends were cut back, 5 bases at V and 2 bases at J, with 15 bases in the middle. Germline CDR1 KGHSH, CDR2 LQKENI. The CDR3 bases are TGTGCCAGCTCAGGTCGAAGTTCCTTAAACTATGGCTACACCTTC. It codes for CASSGRSSLNYGYTF.

This clone has only one observation. V gene TRBV5-4 combines with J gene TRBJ1-1; D ambiguous. The CDR3 is 12 amino acids. Germline V gene lookup returns CDR1 SGHNT and CDR2 YYREEE (reference sequence). Between the trimmed V and J ends, which lost 6 bases and 0 bases, there was a span of 6 bases. CDR3 protein: CASKKMNTEAFF. The CDR3 nucleotides read TGTGCCAGCAAGAAGATGAACACTGAAGCTTTCTTT.

The rearrangement links TRBV18 to TRBJ2-5, with 9 bases identical to TRBD1. J was trimmed by 5 bases and V by 3 bases; bases with no gene match: 10. Germline V gives CDR1 KGHSH, CDR2 LQKENI. The CDR3 extends over 16 amino acids. CDR3 nucleotide sequence: TGTGCCAGCTCACCTACGGACAGGGGAGTGCTGGAGACCCAGTACTTC. Encoded protein: CASSPTDRGVLETQYF.

This chain links TRBV28 with TRBJ2-2; D remains unclear. Between the trimmed V and J ends, which lost 6 bases and 5 bases, there was a span of 13 bases. Germline V gives CDR1 MDHEN, CDR2 SYDVKM. The CDR3 length is 14 residues. The CDR3 here is CASSYISGTGELFF. CDR3 sequence (DNA): TGTGCCAGCAGCTACATAAGTGGAACCGGGGAGCTGTTTTTT.